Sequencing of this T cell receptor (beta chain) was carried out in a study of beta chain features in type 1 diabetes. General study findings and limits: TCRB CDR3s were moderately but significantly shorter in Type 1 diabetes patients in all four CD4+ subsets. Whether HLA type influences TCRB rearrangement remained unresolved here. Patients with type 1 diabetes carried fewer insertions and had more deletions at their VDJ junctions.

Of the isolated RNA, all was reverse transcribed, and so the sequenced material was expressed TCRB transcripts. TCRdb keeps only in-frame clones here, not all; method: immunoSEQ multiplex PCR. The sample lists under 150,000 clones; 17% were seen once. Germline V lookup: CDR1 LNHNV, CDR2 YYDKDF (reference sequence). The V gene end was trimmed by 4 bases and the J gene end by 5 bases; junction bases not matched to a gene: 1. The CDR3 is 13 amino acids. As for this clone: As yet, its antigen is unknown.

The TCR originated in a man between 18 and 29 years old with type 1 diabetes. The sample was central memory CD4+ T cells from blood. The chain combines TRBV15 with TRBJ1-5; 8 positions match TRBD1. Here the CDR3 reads CATSTGGDQPQHF. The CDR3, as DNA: TGTGCCACCAGCACAGGGGGCGATCAGCCCCAGCATTTT.